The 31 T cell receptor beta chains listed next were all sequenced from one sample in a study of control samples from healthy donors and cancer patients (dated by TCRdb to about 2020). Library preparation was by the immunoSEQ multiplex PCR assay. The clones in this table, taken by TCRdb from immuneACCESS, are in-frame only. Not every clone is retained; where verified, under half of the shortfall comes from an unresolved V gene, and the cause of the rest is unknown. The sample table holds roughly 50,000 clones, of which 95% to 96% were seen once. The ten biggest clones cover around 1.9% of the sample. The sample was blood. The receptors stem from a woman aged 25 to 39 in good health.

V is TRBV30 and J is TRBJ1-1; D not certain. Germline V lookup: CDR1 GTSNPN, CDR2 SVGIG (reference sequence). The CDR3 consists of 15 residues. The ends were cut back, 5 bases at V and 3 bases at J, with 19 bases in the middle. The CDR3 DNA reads TGTGCCTGGGCCCCAATCTCGGAGAGACACACTGAAGCTTTCTTT. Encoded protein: CAWAPISERHTEAFF.

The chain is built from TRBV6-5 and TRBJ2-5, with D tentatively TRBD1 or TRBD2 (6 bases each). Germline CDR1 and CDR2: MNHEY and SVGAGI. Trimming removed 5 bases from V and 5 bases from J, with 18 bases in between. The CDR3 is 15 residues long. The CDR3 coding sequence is TGTGCCAGCAGTCCCGTCCCGGGGGCAGGGGAGACCCAGTACTTC. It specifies CASSPVPGAGETQYF.

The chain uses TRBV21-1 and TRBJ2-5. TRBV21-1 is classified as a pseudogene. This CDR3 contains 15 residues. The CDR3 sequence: CASSKGRTQWETQYF. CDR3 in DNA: TGTGCCAGCAGCAAAGGTCGGACCCAATGGGAGACCCAGTACTTC.

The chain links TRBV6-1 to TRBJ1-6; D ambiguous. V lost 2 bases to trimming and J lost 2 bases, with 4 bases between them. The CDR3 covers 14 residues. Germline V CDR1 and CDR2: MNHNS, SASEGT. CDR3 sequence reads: CASSERTYNSPLHF. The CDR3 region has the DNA TGTGCCAGCAGTGAAAGGACCTATAATTCACCCCTCCACTTT.

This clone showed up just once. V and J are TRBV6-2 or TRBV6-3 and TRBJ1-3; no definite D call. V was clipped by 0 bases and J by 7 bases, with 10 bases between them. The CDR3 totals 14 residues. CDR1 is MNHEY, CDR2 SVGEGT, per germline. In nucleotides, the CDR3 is TGTGCCAGCAGTTACTCGCAGATTGGGAACACCATATATTTT. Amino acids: CASSYSQIGNTIYF.

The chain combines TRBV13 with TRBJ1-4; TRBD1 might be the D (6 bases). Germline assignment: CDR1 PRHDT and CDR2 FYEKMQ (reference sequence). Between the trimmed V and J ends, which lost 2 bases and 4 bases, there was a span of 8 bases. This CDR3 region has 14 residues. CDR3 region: CASSLRTDNEKLFF. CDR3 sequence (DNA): TGTGCCAGCAGCTTAAGGACAGATAATGAAAAACTGTTTTTT.

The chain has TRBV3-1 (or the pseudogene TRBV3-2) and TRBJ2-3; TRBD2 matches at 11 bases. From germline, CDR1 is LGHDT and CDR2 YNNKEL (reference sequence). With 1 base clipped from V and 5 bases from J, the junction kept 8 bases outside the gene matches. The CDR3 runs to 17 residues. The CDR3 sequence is CASSQATSGAHRDTQYF. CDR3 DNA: TGTGCCAGCAGCCAAGCGACTAGCGGGGCCCATAGAGATACGCAGTATTTT.

The CDR3 sequence: CASSEVRHSGNTIYF. The CDR3 DNA follows: TGTGCCAGCAGTGAAGTGCGTCACTCTGGAAACACCATATATTTT. V is TRBV6-1 and J is TRBJ1-3; D is ambiguous. CDR1 is MNHNS and CDR2 is SASEGT in the germline V gene. The CDR3 covers 15 residues. The germline V and J ends were trimmed by 1 base and 0 bases, with 7 bases remaining between them.

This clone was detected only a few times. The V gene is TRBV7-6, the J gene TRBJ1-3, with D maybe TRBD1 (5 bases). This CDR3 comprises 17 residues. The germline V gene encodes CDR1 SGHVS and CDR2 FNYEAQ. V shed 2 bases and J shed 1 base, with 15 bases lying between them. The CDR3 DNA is TGTGCCAGCAGCTTAAATCCCGATGGGGGATCTGGAAACACCATATATTTT. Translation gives CASSLNPDGGSGNTIYF.

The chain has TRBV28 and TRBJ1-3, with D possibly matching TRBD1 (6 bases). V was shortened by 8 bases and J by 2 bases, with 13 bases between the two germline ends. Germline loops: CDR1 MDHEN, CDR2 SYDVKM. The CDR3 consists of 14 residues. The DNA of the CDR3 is TGTGCCAGCCGAACTACAGGGACTGGAAACACCATATATTTT. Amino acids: CASRTTGTGNTIYF. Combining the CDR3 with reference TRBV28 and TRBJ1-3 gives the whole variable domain DVKVTQSSRYLVKRTGEKVFLECVQDMDHENMFWYRQDPGLGLRLIYFSYDVKMKEKGDIPEGYSVSREKKERFSLILESASTNQTSMYLCASRTTGTGNTIYFGEGSWLTVV.

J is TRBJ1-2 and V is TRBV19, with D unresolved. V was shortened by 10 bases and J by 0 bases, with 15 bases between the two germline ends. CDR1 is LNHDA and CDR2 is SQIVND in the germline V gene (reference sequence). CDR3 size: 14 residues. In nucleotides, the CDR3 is TGTGCCACCAGAGAGGACCCTTCTAACTATGGCTACACCTTC. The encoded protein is CATREDPSNYGYTF. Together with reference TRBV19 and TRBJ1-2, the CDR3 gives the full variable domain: DGGITQSPKYLFRKEGQNVTLSCEQNLNHDAMYWYRQDPGQGLRLIYYSQIVNDFQKGDIAEGYSVSREKKESFPLTVTSAQKNPTAFYLCATREDPSNYGYTFGSGTRLTVV.

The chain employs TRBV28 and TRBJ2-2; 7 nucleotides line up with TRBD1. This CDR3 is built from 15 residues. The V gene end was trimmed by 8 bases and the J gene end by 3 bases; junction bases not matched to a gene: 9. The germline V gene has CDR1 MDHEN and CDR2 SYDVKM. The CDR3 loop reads CASQRGGSDTGELFF. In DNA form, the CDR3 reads TGTGCCAGCCAGAGAGGGGGCTCGGACACCGGGGAGCTGTTTTTT.

CDR3 sequence reads: CASSPRGGNQPQHF. The CDR3 nucleotides are TGTGCCAGCAGCCCCCGGGGCGGCAATCAGCCCCAGCATTTT. V gene TRBV28 combines with J gene TRBJ1-5; a weak D match, TRBD1 (5 bases). The CDR3 length is 14 residues. Trimming left V 6 bases short and J 2 bases short, with 11 bases between. Germline CDR1 MDHEN, CDR2 SYDVKM.

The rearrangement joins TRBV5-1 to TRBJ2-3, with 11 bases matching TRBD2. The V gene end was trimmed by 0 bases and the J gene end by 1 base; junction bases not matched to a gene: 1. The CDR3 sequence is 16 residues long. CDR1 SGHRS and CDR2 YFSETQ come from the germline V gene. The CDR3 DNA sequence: TGCGCCAGCAGCTTGGGGGGACTAGCGGGCACAGATACGCAGTATTTT. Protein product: CASSLGGLAGTDTQYF.

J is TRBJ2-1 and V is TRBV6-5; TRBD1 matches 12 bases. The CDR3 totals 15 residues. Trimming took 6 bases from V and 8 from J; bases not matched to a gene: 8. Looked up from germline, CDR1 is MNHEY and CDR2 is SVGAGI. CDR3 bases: TGTGCCAGCAGAACACCGGGACAGGGGGCCTATGAGCAGTTCTTC. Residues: CASRTPGQGAYEQFF.

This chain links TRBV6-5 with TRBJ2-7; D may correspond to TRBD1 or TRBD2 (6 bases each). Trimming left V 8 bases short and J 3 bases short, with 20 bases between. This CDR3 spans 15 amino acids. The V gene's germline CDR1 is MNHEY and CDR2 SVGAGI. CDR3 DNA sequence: TGTGCCAGCCTACCCGGGGGACATTCCCTCTACGAGCAGTACTTC. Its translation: CASLPGGHSLYEQYF.

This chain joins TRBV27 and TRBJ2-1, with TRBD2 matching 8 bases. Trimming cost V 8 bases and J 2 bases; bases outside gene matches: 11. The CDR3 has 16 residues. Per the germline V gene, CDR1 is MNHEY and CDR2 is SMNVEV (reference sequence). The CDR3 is CASRGAGAGTYNEQFF. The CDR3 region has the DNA TGTGCCAGCCGGGGAGCGGGAGCGGGGACCTACAATGAGCAGTTCTTC.

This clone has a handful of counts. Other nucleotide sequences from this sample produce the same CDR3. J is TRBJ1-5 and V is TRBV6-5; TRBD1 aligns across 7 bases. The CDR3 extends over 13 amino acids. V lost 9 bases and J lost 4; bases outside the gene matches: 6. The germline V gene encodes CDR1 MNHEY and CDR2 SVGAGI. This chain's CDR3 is CASRTGGNQPQHF. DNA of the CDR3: TGTGCCAGTCGGACAGGAGGTAATCAGCCCCAGCATTTT.

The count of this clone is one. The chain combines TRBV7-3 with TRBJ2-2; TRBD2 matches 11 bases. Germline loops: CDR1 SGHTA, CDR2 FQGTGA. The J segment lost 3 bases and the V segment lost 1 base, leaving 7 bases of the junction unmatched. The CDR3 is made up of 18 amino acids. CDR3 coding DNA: TGTGCCAGCAGCTTAAATCCTAGCGGGAGGTGGGACACCGGGGAGCTGTTTTTT. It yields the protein CASSLNPSGRWDTGELFF.

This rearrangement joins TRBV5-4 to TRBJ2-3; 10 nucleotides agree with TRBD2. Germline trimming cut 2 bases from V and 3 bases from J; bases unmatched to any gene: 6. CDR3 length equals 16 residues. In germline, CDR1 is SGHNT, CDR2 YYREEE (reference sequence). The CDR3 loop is CASSFTSGMGTDTQYF. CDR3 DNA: TGTGCCAGCAGCTTCACTAGCGGGATGGGGACAGATACGCAGTATTTT.

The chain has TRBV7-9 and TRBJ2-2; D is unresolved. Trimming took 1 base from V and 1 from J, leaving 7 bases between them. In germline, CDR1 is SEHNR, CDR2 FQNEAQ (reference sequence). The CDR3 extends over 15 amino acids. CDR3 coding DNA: TGTGCCAGCAGCTTAGTAGGGCTGAACACCGGGGAGCTGTTTTTT. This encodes CASSLVGLNTGELFF.

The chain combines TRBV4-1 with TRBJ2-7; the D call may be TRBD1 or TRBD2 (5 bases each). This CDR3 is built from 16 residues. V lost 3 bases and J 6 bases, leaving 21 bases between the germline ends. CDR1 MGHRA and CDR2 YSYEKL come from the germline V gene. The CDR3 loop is CASSQETRDHGGEQYF. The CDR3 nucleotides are TGCGCCAGCAGCCAGGAAACTAGGGACCACGGCGGCGAGCAGTACTTC.

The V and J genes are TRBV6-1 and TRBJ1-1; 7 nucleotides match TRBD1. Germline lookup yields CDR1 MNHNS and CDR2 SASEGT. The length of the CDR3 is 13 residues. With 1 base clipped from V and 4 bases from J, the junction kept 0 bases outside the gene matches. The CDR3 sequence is CASSEGDSTEAFF. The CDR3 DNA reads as TGTGCCAGCAGTGAAGGGGACAGCACTGAAGCTTTCTTT.

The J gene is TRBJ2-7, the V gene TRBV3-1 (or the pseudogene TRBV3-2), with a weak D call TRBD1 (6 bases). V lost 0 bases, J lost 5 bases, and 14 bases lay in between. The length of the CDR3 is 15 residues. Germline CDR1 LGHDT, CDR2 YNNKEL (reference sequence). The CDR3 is CASSQEGARVDEQYF. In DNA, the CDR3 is TGTGCCAGCAGCCAAGAGGGGGCCAGGGTGGACGAGCAGTACTTC.

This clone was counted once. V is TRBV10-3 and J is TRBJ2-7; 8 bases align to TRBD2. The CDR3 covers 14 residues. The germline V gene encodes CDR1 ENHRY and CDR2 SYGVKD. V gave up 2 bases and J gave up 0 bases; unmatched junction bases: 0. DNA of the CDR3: TGTGCCATCAGTGAGGGGACTAGCTCCTACGAGCAGTACTTC. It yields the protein CAISEGTSSYEQYF.

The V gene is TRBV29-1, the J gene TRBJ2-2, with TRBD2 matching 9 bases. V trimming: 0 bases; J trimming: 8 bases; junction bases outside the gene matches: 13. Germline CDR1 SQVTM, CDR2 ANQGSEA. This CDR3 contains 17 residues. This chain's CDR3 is CSVEDVGSGGLGGELFF. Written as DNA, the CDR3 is TGCAGCGTTGAAGATGTGGGTAGCGGGGGACTTGGTGGGGAGCTGTTTTTT.

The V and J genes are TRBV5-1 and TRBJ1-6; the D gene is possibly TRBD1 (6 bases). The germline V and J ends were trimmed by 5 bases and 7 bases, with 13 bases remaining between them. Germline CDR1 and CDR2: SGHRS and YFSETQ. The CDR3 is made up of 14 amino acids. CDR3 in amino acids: CASRLDRRNSPLHF. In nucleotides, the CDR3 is TGCGCCAGCAGACTCGACAGGAGAAATTCACCCCTCCACTTT.

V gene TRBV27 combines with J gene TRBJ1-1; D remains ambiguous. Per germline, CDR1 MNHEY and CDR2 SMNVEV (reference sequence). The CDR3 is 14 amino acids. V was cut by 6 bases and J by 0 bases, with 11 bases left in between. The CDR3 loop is CASRTGPLNTEAFF. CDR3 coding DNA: TGTGCCAGCAGAACGGGCCCCTTGAACACTGAAGCTTTCTTT.

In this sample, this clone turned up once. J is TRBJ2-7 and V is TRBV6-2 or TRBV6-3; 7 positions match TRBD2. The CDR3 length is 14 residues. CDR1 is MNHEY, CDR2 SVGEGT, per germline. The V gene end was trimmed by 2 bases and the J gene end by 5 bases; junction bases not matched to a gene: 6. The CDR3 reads CASSYGGSGHEQYF. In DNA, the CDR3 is TGTGCCAGCAGTTACGGCGGGAGTGGGCACGAGCAGTACTTC.

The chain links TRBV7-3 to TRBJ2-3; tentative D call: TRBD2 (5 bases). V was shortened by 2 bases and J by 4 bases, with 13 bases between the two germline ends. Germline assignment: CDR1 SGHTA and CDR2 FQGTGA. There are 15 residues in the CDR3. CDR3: CASSLGWGVADTQYF. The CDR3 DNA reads TGTGCCAGCAGCTTAGGGTGGGGAGTTGCAGATACGCAGTATTTT.

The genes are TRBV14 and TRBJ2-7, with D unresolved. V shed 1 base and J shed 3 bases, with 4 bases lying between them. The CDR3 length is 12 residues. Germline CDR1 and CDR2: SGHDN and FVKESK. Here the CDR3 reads CASSQGNYEQYF. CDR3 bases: TGTGCCAGCAGCCAAGGTAACTACGAGCAGTACTTC.